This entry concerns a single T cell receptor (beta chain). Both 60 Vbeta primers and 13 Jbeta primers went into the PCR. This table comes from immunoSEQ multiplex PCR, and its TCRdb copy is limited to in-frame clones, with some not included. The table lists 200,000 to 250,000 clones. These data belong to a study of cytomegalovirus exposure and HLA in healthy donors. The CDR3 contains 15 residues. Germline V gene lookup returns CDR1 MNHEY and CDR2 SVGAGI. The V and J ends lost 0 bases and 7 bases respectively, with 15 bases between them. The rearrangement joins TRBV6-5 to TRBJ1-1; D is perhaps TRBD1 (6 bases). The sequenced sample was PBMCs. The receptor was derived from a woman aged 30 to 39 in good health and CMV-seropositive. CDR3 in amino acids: CASSYSLSGANEAFF. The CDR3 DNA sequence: TGTGCCAGCAGTTACTCGTTATCAGGGGCGAATGAAGCTTTCTTT.